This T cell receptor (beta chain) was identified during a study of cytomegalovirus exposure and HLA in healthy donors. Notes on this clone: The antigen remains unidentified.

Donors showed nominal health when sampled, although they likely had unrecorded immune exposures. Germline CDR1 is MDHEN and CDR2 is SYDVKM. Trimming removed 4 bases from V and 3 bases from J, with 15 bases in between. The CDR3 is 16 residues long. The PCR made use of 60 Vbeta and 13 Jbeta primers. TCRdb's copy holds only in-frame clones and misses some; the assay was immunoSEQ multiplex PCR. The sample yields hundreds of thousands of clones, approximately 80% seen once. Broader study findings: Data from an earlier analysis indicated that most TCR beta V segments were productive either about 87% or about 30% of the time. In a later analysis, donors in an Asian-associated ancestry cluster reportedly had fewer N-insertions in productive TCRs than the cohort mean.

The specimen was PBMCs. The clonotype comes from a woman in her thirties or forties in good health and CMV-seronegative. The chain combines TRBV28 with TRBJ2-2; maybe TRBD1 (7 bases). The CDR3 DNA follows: TGTGCCAGCAGTTCCCAGGGGGAGGAGGACACCGGGGAGCTGTTTTTT. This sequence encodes CASSSQGEEDTGELFF.